Below, 3 T cell receptor beta chains from the same sample are listed, as sequenced in a study of follicular helper T cells after annual influenza vaccination. Time point here: 2015-2016 season, 7 days after influenza vaccination. Produced via immunoSEQ multiplex PCR; TCRdb's table is partial and in-frame only. Of about 4,800 clones in the sample, more than 80% were seen once. Sequencing used CXCR5+ CD38- circulating T follicular helper cells from blood, obtained 7 days after influenza vaccination. The subset here: circulating Tfh, non-naive CD4+CXCR5+PD-1+ (ICOS+CD38+ or ICOS-CD38-). The receptors here all came from an adult who received the influenza vaccine.

This clone was seen once. The rearrangement joins TRBV5-1 to TRBJ2-1, with D possibly matching TRBD2 (6 bases). There are 18 residues in the CDR3. Germline CDR1 reads SGHRS; CDR2 reads YFSETQ. The ends were cut back, 2 bases at V and 7 bases at J, with 25 bases in the middle. CDR3 protein: CASSFGLAWRGNTNEQFF. CDR3 DNA: TGCGCCAGCAGCTTTGGCCTGGCATGGCGGGGAAATACAAATGAGCAGTTCTTC.

This chain joins TRBV21-1 and TRBJ2-7. TRBV21-1 is classified as a pseudogene. The CDR3 length is 16 residues. CDR3 nucleotides: TGTGCCAGCAGCAAAGAGCCCCAGGGAGTGATCTACGAGCAGTACTTC. It is translated as CASSKEPQGVIYEQYF.

The chain links TRBV10-2 to TRBJ1-1; D remains unclear. The germline V gene encodes CDR1 WSHSY and CDR2 SAAADI. The CDR3 sequence is 15 residues long. V dropped 2 bases and J dropped 1 base, with 11 bases sitting between them. CDR3 DNA sequence: TGCGCCAGCAGTGAGGCAGTCAGTAGGAACACTGAAGCTTTCTTT. This translates into CASSEAVSRNTEAFF.